This T cell receptor (beta chain) originates from a study of Ad26.COV2.S vaccination and SARS-CoV-2 variants. V was clipped by 4 bases and J by 1 base, with 11 bases between them. The CDR3 runs to 14 residues. CDR1 SGHRS and CDR2 YFSETQ come from the germline V gene. Assay: immunoSEQ multiplex PCR; the TCRdb copy retains only in-frame clones and omits some. The sample lists roughly 250,000 clones; around nine tenths were seen once. The sample's treatment: around 19 received Ad26.COV2.S at low or high dose, single or two shots; five or six received placebo; per-sample allocation not given. Day 63 following the first vaccine or placebo injection was when the samples were taken.

The V call is TRBV5-1, the J call TRBJ2-5, with D perhaps being TRBD1 or TRBD2 (6 bases each). This receptor was obtained from a person aged 18-65 years who received the Ad26.COV2.S COVID-19 vaccine or a placebo. This specimen consisted of peripheral blood, obtained in a trial of Ad26.COV2.S vaccine versus placebo. The CDR3 DNA reads TGCGCCAGCAGCGGAGGGGGTTTCCAAGAGACCCAGTACTTC. Translation: CASSGGGFQETQYF.